A single sample gave rise to the 26 T cell receptor beta chains below, sequenced in a study of cytomegalovirus exposure and HLA in healthy donors. The PCR used 60 Vbeta and 13 Jbeta primers. The protocol was immunoSEQ multiplex PCR, while the TCRdb copy is restricted to in-frame clones and leaves out a portion. This table has some 120,000 clones, around four fifths appearing once. The specimen sequenced was PBMCs. The receptors were sampled from a man aged 25 to 40 in good health and CMV-seronegative.

As concerns this clone: The junction and the germline gene differ at one end; a read error may be behind it. The chain employs TRBV11-2 and TRBJ1-2; 10 positions match TRBD1. Germline values: CDR1 SGHAT, CDR2 FQNNGV. The CDR3 totals 15 residues. CDR3 bases: TGTGCCAGTAGCTACCGACAGGGGGCGACCGATGGCTACACCTTC. Translated, it gives CASSYRQGATDGYTF.

The CDR3 is CASKTFGGLAEPSYNEQFF. The DNA of the CDR3 is TGTGCCAGTAAAACCTTTGGGGGACTAGCGGAGCCCTCCTACAATGAGCAGTTCTTC. The genes are TRBV19 and TRBJ2-1; 11 positions match TRBD2. CDR3 length: 19 residues. The V and J ends lost 7 bases and 0 bases, in that order; junction bases with no gene match: 14. Germline V gene lookup returns CDR1 LNHDA and CDR2 SQIVND (reference sequence). Full variable domain (outside the CDR3, taken from reference TRBV19 and TRBJ2-1): DGGITQSPKYLFRKEGQNVTLSCEQNLNHDAMYWYRQDPGQGLRLIYYSQIVNDFQKGDIAEGYSVSREKKESFPLTVTSAQKNPTAFYLCASKTFGGLAEPSYNEQFFGPGTRLTVL.

CDR3 nucleotides: TGTGCCAGCAGTATCACAGGGGGCGGGGAGCAGTTCTTC. Its protein product is CASSITGGGEQFF. V gene TRBV28 combines with J gene TRBJ2-1, with 9 bases that match TRBD1. Germline trimming cut 5 bases from V and 10 bases from J; bases unmatched to any gene: 6. This CDR3 is 13 amino acids long. Germline CDR1 is MDHEN and CDR2 is SYDVKM.

The J gene is TRBJ2-7, the V gene TRBV6-6; D remains unclear. This CDR3 is built from 12 residues. The V gene lost 2 bases and the J gene lost 8 bases, with 10 bases spanning the gap. CDR1 is MNHNY, CDR2 SVGAGI, per germline (reference sequence). In nucleotides, the CDR3 is TGTGCCAGCAGTTACCCCTTGGAGAAGCAGTACTTC. Protein product: CASSYPLEKQYF.

The chain carries TRBV2 and TRBJ2-5, with 8 nucleotides matching TRBD2. Trimming removed 11 bases from V and 1 base from J; junction bases left unmatched: 6. The CDR3 runs to 13 residues. In germline, CDR1 is SNHLY, CDR2 FYNNEI. The CDR3 reads CALREGVQETQYF. The CDR3 region has the DNA TGTGCCCTCCGGGAGGGGGTCCAAGAGACCCAGTACTTC. The complete variable domain, with remaining parts taken from reference TRBV2 and TRBJ2-5, reads EPEVTQTPSHQVTQMGQEVILRCVPISNHLYFYWYRQILGQKVEFLVSFYNNEISEKSEIFDDQFSVERPDGSNFTLKIRSTKLEDSAMYFCALREGVQETQYFGPGTRLLVL.

V is TRBV5-1 and J is TRBJ1-5; D is uncertain. The CDR3 has 13 amino acids. Trimming left V 0 bases short and J 4 bases short, with 5 bases between. Germline V gene lookup returns CDR1 SGHRS and CDR2 YFSETQ. This CDR3 reads CASSLGTNQPQHF. In DNA form, the CDR3 reads TGCGCCAGCAGCTTGGGCACTAATCAGCCCCAGCATTTT.

This sequence joins TRBV13 and TRBJ2-1, with TRBD2 identical over 8 bases. Germline trimming cut 1 base from V and 9 bases from J; bases unmatched to any gene: 8. This CDR3 is built from 15 residues. CDR1 is PRHDT, CDR2 FYEKMQ, per germline (reference sequence). The CDR3 DNA sequence: TGTGCCAGCAGCTTAGTCGACCGGGAGGGGGGTGAGCAGTTCTTC. Its protein is CASSLVDREGGEQFF.

The chain recombines TRBV10-3 with TRBJ2-7; 9 nucleotides match TRBD2. Germline V gives CDR1 ENHRY, CDR2 SYGVKD. With 0 bases clipped from V and 3 bases from J, the junction kept 6 bases outside the gene matches. The CDR3 covers 16 residues. CDR3 nucleotide sequence: TGTGCCATCAGTGAGTCCGGTCGAGCGGGGGGCTACGAGCAGTACTTC. Translated, it gives CAISESGRAGGYEQYF.

The chain links TRBV18 to TRBJ2-2, with 7 bases aligning to TRBD1. The CDR3 length is 16 residues. Losses at the gene ends were 3 bases for V and 5 bases for J; bases not matched to a gene: 9. Germline CDR1 and CDR2: KGHSH and LQKENI. CDR3 DNA: TGTGCCAGCTCACCGAGGCGACAGGGTAATACCGGGGAGCTGTTTTTT. Residues: CASSPRRQGNTGELFF.

This clone was detected only a few times. The chain is built from TRBV4-1 and TRBJ2-1; D remains ambiguous. Germline V gene sequence: CDR1 MGHRA, CDR2 YSYEKL. This CDR3 contains 16 residues. V lost 0 bases and J lost 1, with 10 bases in between. CDR3 sequence reads: CASSQDILLSYNEQFF. As DNA, the CDR3 is TGCGCCAGCAGCCAAGATATACTGCTTTCCTACAATGAGCAGTTCTTC.

Points on this clone: At one end, the junction sequence differs from germline, possibly due to a read error. This chain connects TRBV15 to TRBJ2-2, with D tentatively TRBD2 (5 bases). This CDR3 spans 14 amino acids. Looked up from germline, CDR1 is LNHNV and CDR2 is YYDKDF (reference sequence). The CDR3 reads CATSRDLVSRGAVF. The CDR3 DNA follows: TGTGCCACCAGCAGAGATCTGGTTAGTCGGGGAGCTGTTTTT. The variable domain in full, with the rest retrieved from reference TRBV15 and TRBJ2-2, is DAMVIQNPRYQVTQFGKPVTLSCSQTLNHNVMYWYQQKSSQAPKLLFHYYDKDFNNEADTPDNFQSRRPNTSFCFLDIRSPGLGDTAMYLCATSRDLVSRGAVFGEGSRLTVL.

The chain is built from TRBV4-1 and TRBJ2-5; 7 nucleotides match TRBD1. The ends lost 3 bases at V and 2 bases at J; junction bases unmatched: 6. Germline V gives CDR1 MGHRA, CDR2 YSYEKL. The length of the CDR3 is 15 residues. DNA for the CDR3: TGCGCCAGCAGCCATGTAGGGACAGCACAAGAGACCCAGTACTTC. The encoded protein is CASSHVGTAQETQYF.

This clone was counted only a few times. V gene TRBV18 combines with J gene TRBJ1-3; D remains unclear. The length of the CDR3 is 16 residues. V lost 0 bases and J lost 0, with 9 bases in between. Germline loops: CDR1 KGHSH, CDR2 LQKENI. The CDR3 spells CASSPPTRLSGNTIYF. The CDR3 coding sequence is TGTGCCAGCTCACCACCGACCAGGCTCTCTGGAAACACCATATATTTT.

V usage is TRBV29-1 and J usage is TRBJ1-1; the match to TRBD1 covers 8 bases. CDR3 length: 13 amino acids. Germline V CDR1 and CDR2: SQVTM, ANQGSEA. V dropped 4 bases and J dropped 1; count of bases not matched to a gene: 2. The CDR3 nucleotides are TGCAGCGTTGGGACAGGGAGGAACACTGAAGCTTTCTTT. Encoded protein: CSVGTGRNTEAFF.

The V and J genes are TRBV7-2 and TRBJ2-7, with 15 bases lining up with TRBD2. The CDR3 length is 17 residues. The V segment lost 5 bases and the J segment 3 bases; nucleotides outside the gene matches: 8. The germline gives CDR1 SGHTA, CDR2 FQGNSA. CDR3 residues: CASSPRTSGRGGYEQYF. Written as DNA, the CDR3 is TGTGCCAGCAGCCCCCGGACTAGCGGGAGGGGGGGCTACGAGCAGTACTTC. Based on the CDR3 plus reference TRBV7-2 and TRBJ2-7, the full variable domain is GAGVSQSPSNKVTEKGKDVELRCDPISGHTALYWYRQSLGQGLEFLIYFQGNSAPDKSGLPSDRFSAERTGGSVSTLTIQRTQQEDSAVYLCASSPRTSGRGGYEQYFGPGTRLTVT.

The genes are TRBV7-9 and TRBJ1-1; no clear D gene. CDR1 and CDR2 (germline): SEHNR, FQNEAQ (reference sequence). This CDR3 is built from 13 residues. The V gene lost 2 bases and the J gene lost 1 base, with 5 bases spanning the gap. CDR3 nucleotide sequence: TGTGCCAGCAGCTTACTCCCGAACACTGAAGCTTTCTTT. It encodes CASSLLPNTEAFF.

The gene calls are TRBV7-6 and TRBJ2-1, with D possibly matching TRBD1 (6 bases). Germline values: CDR1 SGHVS, CDR2 FNYEAQ. This CDR3 comprises 15 residues. V gave up 4 bases and J gave up 1 base, with 11 bases separating them. In DNA, the CDR3 is TGTGCCAGCAGCTCCGCCCAGGGGTCCTACAATGAGCAGTTCTTC. It codes for CASSSAQGSYNEQFF.

Concerning this clone itself: This sample includes further DNA sequences coding for the same CDR3. This rearrangement joins TRBV6-1 to TRBJ1-5; D not certain. The V gene lost 2 bases and the J gene lost 4 bases, with 6 bases spanning the gap. Germline V gives CDR1 MNHNS, CDR2 SASEGT. This CDR3 region has 13 residues. The CDR3 reads CASSERGNQPQHF. The CDR3 DNA reads as TGTGCCAGCAGTGAAAGAGGGAATCAGCCCCAGCATTTT.

The chain is built from TRBV18 and TRBJ1-2; D is undetermined. Germline V CDR1 and CDR2: KGHSH, LQKENI. The CDR3 totals 13 residues. V was trimmed by 2 bases and J by 5 bases, leaving 9 bases between them. The CDR3 sequence: CASSPKGRYGYTF. In DNA, the CDR3 is TGTGCCAGCTCACCAAAAGGGAGGTATGGCTACACCTTC.

The J gene is TRBJ2-1, the V gene TRBV27, with D possibly being TRBD2 (6 bases). CDR1 and CDR2 (germline): MNHEY, SMNVEV (reference sequence). The CDR3 is 15 residues long. V was shortened by 5 bases and J by 2 bases, with 13 bases between the two germline ends. In nucleotides, the CDR3 is TGTGCCAGCAGTCTAAGCGGGTTTGCCTACAATGAGCAGTTCTTC. The encoded protein is CASSLSGFAYNEQFF.

The chain couples TRBV4-1 to TRBJ2-7; the D is unclear. Germline CDR1 MGHRA, CDR2 YSYEKL. The germline V and J ends were trimmed by 1 base and 3 bases, with 7 bases remaining between them. This CDR3 spans 13 amino acids. CDR3 residues: CASSQGPGYEQYF. CDR3 nucleotide sequence: TGCGCCAGCAGCCAAGGACCGGGCTACGAGCAGTACTTC.

The chain couples TRBV6-5 to TRBJ2-2; D is possibly TRBD1 (6 bases). Germline lookup yields CDR1 MNHEY and CDR2 SVGAGI. The CDR3 runs 16 residues. The ends were cut back, 2 bases at V and 6 bases at J, with 16 bases in the middle. The CDR3 sequence is CASSYHTGNGPGELFF. The CDR3, as DNA: TGTGCCAGCAGTTACCATACAGGGAATGGTCCCGGGGAGCTGTTTTTT.

The chain couples TRBV28 to TRBJ2-7; tentatively, D is TRBD2 (5 bases). Trimming removed 8 bases at V and 3 bases at J, with 20 bases between. Germline V gene data show CDR1 as MDHEN and CDR2 as SYDVKM. The CDR3 runs 15 residues. CDR3 coding DNA: TGTGCCAGCGAATCCAACCGGGAAAACCTCTACGAGCAGTACTTC. Translated, it gives CASESNRENLYEQYF.

V and J are TRBV6-5 and TRBJ2-7; D gene ambiguous. Germline V gives CDR1 MNHEY, CDR2 SVGAGI. This CDR3 has 13 residues. V lost 0 bases, J lost 4 bases, and 7 bases lay in between. In nucleotides, the CDR3 is TGTGCCAGCAGTTACTCGCGGTTATACGAGCAGTACTTC. Translated: CASSYSRLYEQYF.

The CDR3 spells CASSPRWNEQYF. DNA for the CDR3: TGTGCCAGCAGCCCCAGGTGGAACGAGCAGTACTTC. This chain uses TRBV11-2 with TRBJ2-7, with D unclear. The germline CDR1 and CDR2 sequences are SGHAT and FQNNGV. CDR3 size: 12 residues. Trimming cost V 5 bases and J 5 bases, with 10 bases left between them.

The V and J genes are TRBV6-6 and TRBJ2-3, with TRBD2 matching 9 bases. Germline trimming cut 6 bases from V and 3 bases from J; bases unmatched to any gene: 4. This CDR3 is built from 14 residues. In germline, CDR1 is MNHNY, CDR2 SVGAGI (reference sequence). The CDR3 coding sequence is TGTGCCAGCAGAGCGGGGGGTAGTACAGATACGCAGTATTTT. Translation: CASRAGGSTDTQYF.